The entry below gives a single T cell receptor (beta chain) sequence along with its context. The data were produced by immunoSEQ multiplex PCR, yet TCRdb's version contains in-frame clones alone and is incomplete. Of approximately 17,000 clones listed, 50% to 75% are singletons. Per germline, CDR1 LNHDA and CDR2 SQIVND (reference sequence). V gave up 5 bases and J gave up 2 bases, with 16 bases separating them. This CDR3 has 16 residues. This sample was taken from a study of neoadjuvant anti-PD-1 for oral cavity cancer. The TCR was taken from a person between 35 and 79 years old with oral cavity squamous cell carcinoma. The gene calls are TRBV19 and TRBJ1-5; possible D gene TRBD1, 5 bases. The input for sequencing was PBMCs, taken before nivolumab (anti-PD-1) treatment. CDR3 bases: TGTGCCAGTAGTGGGTCCGGGACCAGAGGCAATCAGCCCCAGCATTTT. This translates into CASSGSGTRGNQPQHF.